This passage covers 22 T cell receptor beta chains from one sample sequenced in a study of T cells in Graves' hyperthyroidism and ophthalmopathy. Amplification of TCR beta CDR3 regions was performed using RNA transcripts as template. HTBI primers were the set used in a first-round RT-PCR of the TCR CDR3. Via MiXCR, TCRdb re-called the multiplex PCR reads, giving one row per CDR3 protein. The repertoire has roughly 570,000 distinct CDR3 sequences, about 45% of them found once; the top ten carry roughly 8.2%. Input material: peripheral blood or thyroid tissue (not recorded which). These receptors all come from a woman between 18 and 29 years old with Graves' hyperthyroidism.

CDR3 loop: CASGPPERFYEQYF. The CDR3 region has the DNA TGTGCCAGCGGTCCACCCGAGCGTTTCTACGAGCAGTACTTC. The chain carries TRBV9 and TRBJ2-7, with no clear D. CDR3 length: 14 amino acids. Germline V gives CDR1 SGDLS, CDR2 YYNGEE. V lost 7 bases, J lost 3 bases, and 17 bases lay in between.

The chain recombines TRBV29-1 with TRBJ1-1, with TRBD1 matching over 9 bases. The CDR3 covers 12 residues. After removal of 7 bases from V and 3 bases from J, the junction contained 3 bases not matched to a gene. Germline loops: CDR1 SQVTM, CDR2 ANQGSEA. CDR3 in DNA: TGCAGCGGTGACAGGGGGTACACTGAAGCTTTCTTT. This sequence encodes CSGDRGYTEAFF. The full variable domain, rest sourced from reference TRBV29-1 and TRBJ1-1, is SAVISQKPSRDICQRGTSLTIQCQVDSQVTMMFWYRQQPGQSLTLIATANQGSEATYESGFVIDKFPISRPNLTFSTLTVSNMSPEDSSIYLCSGDRGYTEAFFGQGTRLTVV.

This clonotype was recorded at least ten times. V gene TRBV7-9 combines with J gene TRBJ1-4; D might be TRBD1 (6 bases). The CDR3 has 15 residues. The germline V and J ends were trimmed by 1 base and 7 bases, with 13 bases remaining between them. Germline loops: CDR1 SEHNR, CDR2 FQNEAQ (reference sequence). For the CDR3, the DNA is TGTGCCAGCAGCTTAGAGCCAGGGGAAGGTGAAAAACTGTTTTTT. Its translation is CASSLEPGEGEKLFF.

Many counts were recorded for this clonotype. The CDR3 DNA sequence: TGTGCCAGCAGTGACGGGAGTTATCAGGATGAGCAGTACTTC. Its translation: CASSDGSYQDEQYF. The chain combines TRBV2 with TRBJ2-7, with a weak D call TRBD2 (6 bases). The CDR3 has 14 amino acids. Germline CDR1 and CDR2: SNHLY and FYNNEI. Trimming pared 3 bases from V and 7 bases from J, leaving 16 bases between.

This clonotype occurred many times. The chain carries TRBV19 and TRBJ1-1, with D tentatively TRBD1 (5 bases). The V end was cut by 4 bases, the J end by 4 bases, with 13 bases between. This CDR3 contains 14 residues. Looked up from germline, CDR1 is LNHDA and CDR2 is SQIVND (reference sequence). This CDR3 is CASSKTAFATEAFF. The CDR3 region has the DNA TGTGCCAGTAGTAAGACAGCCTTTGCCACTGAAGCTTTCTTT.

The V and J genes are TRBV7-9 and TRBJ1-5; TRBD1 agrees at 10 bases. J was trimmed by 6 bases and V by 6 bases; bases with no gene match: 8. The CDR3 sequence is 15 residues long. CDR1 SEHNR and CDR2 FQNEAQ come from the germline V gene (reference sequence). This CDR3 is CASSWTGGARQPQHF. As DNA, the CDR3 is TGTGCCAGCAGTTGGACAGGGGGGGCGCGTCAGCCCCAGCATTTT.

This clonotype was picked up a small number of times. CDR3 in DNA: TGTGCCAGCAGTTCCCCGGGGACACCGAGCTCTGGAAACACCATATATTTT. Amino acids: CASSSPGTPSSGNTIYF. V usage is TRBV28 and J usage is TRBJ1-3, with D perhaps matching TRBD1 (6 bases). Germline V gene lookup returns CDR1 MDHEN and CDR2 SYDVKM. The CDR3 contains 17 residues. Trimming pared 4 bases from V and 0 bases from J, leaving 16 bases between.

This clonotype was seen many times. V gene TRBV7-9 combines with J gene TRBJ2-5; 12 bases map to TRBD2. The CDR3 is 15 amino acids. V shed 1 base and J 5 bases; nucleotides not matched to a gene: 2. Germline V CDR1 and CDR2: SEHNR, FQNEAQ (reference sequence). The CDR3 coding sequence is TGTGCCAGCAGCTTAGAACTAGCGGGAGGTGAGACCCAGTACTTC. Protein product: CASSLELAGGETQYF.

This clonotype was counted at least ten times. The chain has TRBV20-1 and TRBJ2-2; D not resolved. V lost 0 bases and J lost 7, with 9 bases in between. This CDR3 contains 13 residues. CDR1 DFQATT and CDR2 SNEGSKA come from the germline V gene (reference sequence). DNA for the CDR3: TGCAGTGCTAGAGATAGGTGGGGCGGGGAGCTGTTTTTT. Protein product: CSARDRWGGELFF.

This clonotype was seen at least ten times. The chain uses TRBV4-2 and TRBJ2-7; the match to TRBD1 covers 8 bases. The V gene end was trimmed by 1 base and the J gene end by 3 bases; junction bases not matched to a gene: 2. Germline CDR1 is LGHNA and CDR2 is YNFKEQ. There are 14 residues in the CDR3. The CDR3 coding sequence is TGTGCCAGCAGCCAAGTTGACAGGGGCTACGAGCAGTACTTC. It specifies CASSQVDRGYEQYF.

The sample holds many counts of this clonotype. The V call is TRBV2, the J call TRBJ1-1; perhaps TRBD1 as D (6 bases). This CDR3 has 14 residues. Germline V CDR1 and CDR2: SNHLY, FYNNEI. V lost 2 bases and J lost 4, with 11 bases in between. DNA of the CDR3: TGTGCCAGCAGTGAATTACAGGGTGGCACTGAAGCTTTCTTT. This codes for CASSELQGGTEAFF. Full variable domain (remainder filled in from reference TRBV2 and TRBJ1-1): EPEVTQTPSHQVTQMGQEVILRCVPISNHLYFYWYRQILGQKVEFLVSFYNNEISEKSEIFDDQFSVERPDGSNFTLKIRSTKLEDSAMYFCASSELQGGTEAFFGQGTRLTVV.

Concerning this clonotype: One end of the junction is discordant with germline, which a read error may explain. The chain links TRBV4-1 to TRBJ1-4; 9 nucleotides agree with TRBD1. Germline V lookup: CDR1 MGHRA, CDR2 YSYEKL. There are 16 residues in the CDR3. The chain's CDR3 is CASSQAGQGFGEKLFF. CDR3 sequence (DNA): TGCGCCAGCAGCCAAGCAGGACAGGGGTTTGGGGAAAAGCTGTTTTTT.

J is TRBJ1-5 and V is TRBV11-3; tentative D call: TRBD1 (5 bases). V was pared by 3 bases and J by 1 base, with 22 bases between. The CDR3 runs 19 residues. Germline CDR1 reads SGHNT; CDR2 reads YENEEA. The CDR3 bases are TGTGCCAGCAGCTTTTATCGTCAGGGAGCATACGAGAGCAATCAGCCCCAGCATTTT. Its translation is CASSFYRQGAYESNQPQHF.

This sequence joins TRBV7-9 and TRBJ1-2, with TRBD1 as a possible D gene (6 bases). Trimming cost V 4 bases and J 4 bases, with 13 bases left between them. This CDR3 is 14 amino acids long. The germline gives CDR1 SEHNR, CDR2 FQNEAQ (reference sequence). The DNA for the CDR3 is TGTGCCAGCAGCTGGGCACAGGGACTCTATGGCTACACCTTC. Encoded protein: CASSWAQGLYGYTF.

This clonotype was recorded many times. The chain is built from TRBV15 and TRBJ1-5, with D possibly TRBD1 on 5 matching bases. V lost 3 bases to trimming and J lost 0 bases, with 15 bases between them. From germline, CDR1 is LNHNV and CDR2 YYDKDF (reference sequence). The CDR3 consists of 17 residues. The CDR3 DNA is TGTGCCACCAGCAGCCTCAAGACAGATTATAGCAATCAGCCCCAGCATTTT. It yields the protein CATSSLKTDYSNQPQHF. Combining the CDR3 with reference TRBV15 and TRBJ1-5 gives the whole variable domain DAMVIQNPRYQVTQFGKPVTLSCSQTLNHNVMYWYQQKSSQAPKLLFHYYDKDFNNEADTPDNFQSRRPNTSFCFLDIRSPGLGDTAMYLCATSSLKTDYSNQPQHFGDGTRLSIL.

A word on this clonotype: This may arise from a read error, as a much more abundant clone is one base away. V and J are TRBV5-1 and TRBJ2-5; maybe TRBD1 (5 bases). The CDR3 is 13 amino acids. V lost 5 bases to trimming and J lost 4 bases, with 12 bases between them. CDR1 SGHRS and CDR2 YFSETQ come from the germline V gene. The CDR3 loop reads CASSSERGETQYF. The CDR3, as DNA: TGCGCCAGCAGTTCGGAAAGGGGAGAGACCCAGTACTTC.

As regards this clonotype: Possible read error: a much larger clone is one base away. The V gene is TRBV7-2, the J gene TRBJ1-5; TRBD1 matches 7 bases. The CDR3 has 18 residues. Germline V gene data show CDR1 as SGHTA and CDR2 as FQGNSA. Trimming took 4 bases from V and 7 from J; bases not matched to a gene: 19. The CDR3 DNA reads TGTGCCAGCAGCTCGGTGGGGGGGACAGCTCTTAGGAAGCAGCCCCAGCATTTT. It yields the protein CASSSVGGTALRKQPQHF. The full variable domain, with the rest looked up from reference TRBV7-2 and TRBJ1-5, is GAGVSQSPSNKVTEKGKDVELRCDPISGHTALYWYRQSLGQGLEFLIYFQGNSAPDKSGLPSDRFSAERTGGSVSTLTIQRTQQEDSAVYLCASSSVGGTALRKQPQHFGDGTRLSIL.

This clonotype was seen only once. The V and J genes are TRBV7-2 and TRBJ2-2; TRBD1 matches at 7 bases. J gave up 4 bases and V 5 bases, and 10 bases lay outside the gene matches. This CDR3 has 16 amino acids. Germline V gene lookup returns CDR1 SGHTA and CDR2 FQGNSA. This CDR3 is CASSTDRIRRTGELFF. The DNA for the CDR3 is TGTGCCAGCAGCACGGACAGGATAAGACGCACCGGGGAGCTGTTTTTT.

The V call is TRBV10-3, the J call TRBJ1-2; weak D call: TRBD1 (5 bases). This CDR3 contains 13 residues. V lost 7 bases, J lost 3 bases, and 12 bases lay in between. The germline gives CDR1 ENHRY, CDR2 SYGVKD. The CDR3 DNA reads TGTGCCATCAAAGGGGCTTACGACTATGGCTACACCTTC. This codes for CAIKGAYDYGYTF.

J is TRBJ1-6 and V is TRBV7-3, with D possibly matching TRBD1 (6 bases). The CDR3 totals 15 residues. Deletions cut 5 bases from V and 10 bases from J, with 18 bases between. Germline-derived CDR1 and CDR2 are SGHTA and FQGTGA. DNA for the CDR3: TGTGCCAGCAGCGCGCAGGGGCAGGGGCCCTCACCCCTCCACTTT. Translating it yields CASSAQGQGPSPLHF.

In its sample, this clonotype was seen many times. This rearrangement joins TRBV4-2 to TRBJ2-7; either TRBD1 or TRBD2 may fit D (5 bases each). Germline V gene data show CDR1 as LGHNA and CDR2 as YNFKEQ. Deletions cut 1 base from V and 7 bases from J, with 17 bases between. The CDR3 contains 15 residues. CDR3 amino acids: CASSQVFGGVGEQYF. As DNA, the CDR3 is TGTGCCAGCAGCCAAGTGTTTGGGGGAGTGGGGGAGCAGTACTTC.

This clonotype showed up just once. The CDR3 coding sequence is TGCAGTGCTAGAGATGGGGGGGACTATGGCTACACCTTC. Translating it yields CSARDGGDYGYTF. The J gene is TRBJ1-2, the V gene TRBV20-1, with D possibly matching TRBD1 (5 bases). CDR1 and CDR2 (germline): DFQATT, SNEGSKA (reference sequence). This CDR3 is 13 amino acids long. Deletions cut 0 bases from V and 3 bases from J, with 8 bases between.